This TCR beta chain appears in the sequencing data of a study of blood T cell repertoires in COVID-19. About the research overall: From the United States, Italy and Spain came samples of acute and convalescent COVID-19.

Germline V gene lookup returns CDR1 SGHRS and CDR2 YFSETQ. The CDR3 has 16 amino acids. J was trimmed by 7 bases and V by 4 bases; bases with no gene match: 12. Original handling: Amplification of reference gene primers provided the estimated nucleated cell counts. This table comes from immunoSEQ multiplex PCR, and its TCRdb copy is limited to in-frame clones, with some not included. D and trimming come from the DNA, and the V and J calls and clone size come from that table. The sample consists of about 200,000 clones, around 89% of them appearing once. The sample was peripheral blood. This clonotype originated in a man aged 40-49 years with active or convalescent COVID-19. V and J are TRBV5-1 and TRBJ1-1; TRBD1 matches 11 bases. CDR3 bases: TGCGCCAGCAGCCCCGGACAGGGGGCATGGAAAAATGAAGCTTTCTTT. It is translated as CASSPGQGAWKNEAFF.